This T cell receptor beta chain originates from a study of blood T cell repertoires in COVID-19. Background on the study: Sites in the United States, Italy and Spain provided acute and convalescent COVID-19 samples.

The CDR3 runs to 11 residues. Trimming pared 8 bases from V and 3 bases from J, leaving 11 bases between. The V gene's germline CDR1 is GTSNPN and CDR2 SVGIG (reference sequence). TCRdb's table, derived via immunoSEQ multiplex PCR, lists solely in-frame clones and lacks some. Counted here are over 150,000 clones, about 85% occurring once; the ten biggest clones make up 0.55% to 0.75%. The specimen sequenced was peripheral blood. This chain uses TRBV30 with TRBJ2-7; no clear D. The sequence was collected from a man in his 60s with COVID-19, enrolled during active disease. The CDR3 DNA is TGTGCCCTCGGGTCTGACTACGAGCAGTACTTC. Its translation is CALGSDYEQYF. The variable domain in full, with the rest retrieved from reference TRBV30 and TRBJ2-7, is SQTIHQWPATLVQPVGSPLSLECTVEGTSNPNLYWYRQAAGRGLQLLFYSVGIGQISSEVPQNLSASRPQDRQFILSSKKLLLSDSGFYLCALGSDYEQYFGPGTRLTVT.